A single sample gave rise to the 6 T cell receptor beta chains below, sequenced in a study of cytomegalovirus exposure and HLA in healthy donors. Produced via immunoSEQ multiplex PCR; TCRdb's table is partial and in-frame only. The repertoire holds 70,000 or so clones, about 90% seen once, with roughly 3.1% in the top ten. The material sequenced was PBMCs. Receptors were obtained from a man aged 18 to 30 in good health and CMV-seronegative.

The rearrangement joins TRBV21-1 to TRBJ2-2; the table assigns TRBD2, which was not confirmed against the DNA. TRBV21-1 is a known pseudogene. The CDR3 loop spans 19 amino acids. CDR3 in DNA: TGTGCCAGCTCCGGGACTAGCGGGACGAGCGTCCAGAACACCGGGGAGCTGTTTTTT. Translating it yields CASSGTSGTSVQNTGELFF.

V is TRBV6-5 and J is TRBJ1-3; D unresolved. This CDR3 contains 14 residues. Germline CDR1 is MNHEY and CDR2 is SVGAGI. Deletions cut 2 bases from V and 0 bases from J, with 5 bases between. The DNA for the CDR3 is TGTGCCAGCAGTTACGGGCCCTCTGGAAACACCATATATTTT. Translation gives CASSYGPSGNTIYF.

This clone occurred once. CDR3 coding DNA: TGTGCCAGCAGTCCCCGGGGGGCCTCCTACGAGCAGTACTTC. Residues: CASSPRGASYEQYF. The chain uses TRBV28 and TRBJ2-7, with D perhaps matching TRBD2 (7 bases). The CDR3 totals 14 residues. Germline V CDR1 and CDR2: MDHEN, SYDVKM. V was clipped by 5 bases and J by 0 bases, with 11 bases between them.

The CDR3 region is CASGGRSESYEQYF. DNA of the CDR3: TGTGCCAGTGGAGGACGGTCGGAGTCCTACGAGCAGTACTTC. J is TRBJ2-7 and V is TRBV19; TRBD2 is a possible D gene (5 bases). Per the germline V gene, CDR1 is LNHDA and CDR2 is SQIVND (reference sequence). With 8 bases removed from V and 1 base from J, the gap between germline ends came to 15 bases. The CDR3 consists of 14 residues.

CDR3 residues: CASSLGGGQYEQYF. The CDR3 nucleotides read TGTGCCAGCAGCTTAGGGGGGGGCCAATACGAGCAGTACTTC. The chain combines TRBV7-2 with TRBJ2-7; possible D gene TRBD2, 7 bases. Germline CDR1 and CDR2: SGHTA and FQGNSA. This CDR3 is 14 amino acids long. V was clipped by 1 base and J by 4 bases, with 11 bases between them.

This chain joins TRBV5-6 and TRBJ1-4, with 8 positions matching TRBD1. Germline lookup yields CDR1 SGHDT and CDR2 YYEEEE. The CDR3 has 15 residues. V lost 2 bases, J lost 6 bases, and 6 bases stayed unmatched. The CDR3 spells CASSFFPGGDEKLFF. The CDR3 DNA is TGTGCCAGCAGCTTTTTTCCAGGGGGCGATGAAAAACTGTTTTTT.